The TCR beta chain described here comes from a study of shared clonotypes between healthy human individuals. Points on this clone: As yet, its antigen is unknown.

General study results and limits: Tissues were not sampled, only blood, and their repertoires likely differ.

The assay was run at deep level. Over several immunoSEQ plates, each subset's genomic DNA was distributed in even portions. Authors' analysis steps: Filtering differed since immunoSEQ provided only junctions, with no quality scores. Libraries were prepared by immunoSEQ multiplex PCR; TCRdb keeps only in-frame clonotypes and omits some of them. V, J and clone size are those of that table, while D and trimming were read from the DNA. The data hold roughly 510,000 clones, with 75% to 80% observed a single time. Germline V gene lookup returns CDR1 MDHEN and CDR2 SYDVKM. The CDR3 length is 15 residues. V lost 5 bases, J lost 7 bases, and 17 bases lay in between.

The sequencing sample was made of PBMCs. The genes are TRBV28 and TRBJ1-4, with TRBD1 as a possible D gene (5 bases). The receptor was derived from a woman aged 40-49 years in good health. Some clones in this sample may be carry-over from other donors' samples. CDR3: CASSAPAGDVEKLFF. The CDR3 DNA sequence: TGTGCCAGCAGTGCCCCGGCGGGGGATGTTGAAAAACTGTTTTTT.